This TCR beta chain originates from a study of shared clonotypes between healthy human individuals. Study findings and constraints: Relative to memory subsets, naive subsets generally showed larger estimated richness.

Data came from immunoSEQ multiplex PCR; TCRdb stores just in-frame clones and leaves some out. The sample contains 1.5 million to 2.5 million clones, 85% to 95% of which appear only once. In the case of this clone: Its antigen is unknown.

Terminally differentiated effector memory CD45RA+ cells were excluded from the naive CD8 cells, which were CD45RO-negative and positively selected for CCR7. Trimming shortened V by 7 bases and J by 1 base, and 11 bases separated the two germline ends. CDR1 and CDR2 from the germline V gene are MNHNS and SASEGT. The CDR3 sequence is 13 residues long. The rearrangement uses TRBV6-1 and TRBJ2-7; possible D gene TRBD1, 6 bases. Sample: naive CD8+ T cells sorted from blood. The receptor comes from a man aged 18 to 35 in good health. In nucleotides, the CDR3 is TGTGCCAGCATCAGGGGTACTTCCTACGAGCAGTACTTC. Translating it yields CASIRGTSYEQYF.